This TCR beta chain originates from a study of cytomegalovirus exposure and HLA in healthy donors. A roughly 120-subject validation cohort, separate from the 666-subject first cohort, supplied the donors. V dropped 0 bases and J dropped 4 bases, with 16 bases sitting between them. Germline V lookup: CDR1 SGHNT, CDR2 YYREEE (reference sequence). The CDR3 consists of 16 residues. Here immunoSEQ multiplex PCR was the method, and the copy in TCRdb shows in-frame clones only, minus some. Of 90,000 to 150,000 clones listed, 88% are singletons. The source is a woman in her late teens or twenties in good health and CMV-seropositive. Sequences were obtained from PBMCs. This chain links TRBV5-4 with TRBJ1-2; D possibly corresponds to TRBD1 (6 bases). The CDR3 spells CASSLGRNRAFYGYTF. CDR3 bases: TGTGCCAGCAGCTTGGGCCGGAACAGGGCCTTCTATGGCTACACCTTC.